These T cell receptor beta chains were read from a single sample in a study of identical twins. Using its own MiXCR run on the 5' RACE reads, TCRdb lists one record per CDR3 protein. The sample includes about 890,000 distinct CDR3 sequences, around an eighth of them seen just once. These data also featured in a second study, about yellow fever vaccine responses in identical twins.

Sequenced sample: PBMCs. The receptor source for this set is a woman aged 18-35 years in good health. Both conserved end residues are trimmed from each CDR3.

v_gene: TRBV7-2; j_gene: TRBJ2-3; CDR3aa: ASSPGGYAQY
v_gene: TRBV15; j_gene: TRBJ2-7; CDR3aa: ATSREASGLYEQY
v_gene: TRBV5-1; j_gene: TRBJ2-3; CDR3aa: ASKHNSLTDTQY
v_gene: TRBV11-1; j_gene: TRBJ2-1; CDR3aa: ASSLGAGGAYNEQF
v_gene: TRBV20-1; j_gene: TRBJ2-3; CDR3aa: SARGTSWADTQY
v_gene: TRBV14; j_gene: TRBJ2-1; CDR3aa: ASSQTAGTGHNNEQF
v_gene: TRBV29-1; j_gene: TRBJ1-1; CDR3aa: SVSGQINTEAF
v_gene: TRBV10-2; j_gene: TRBJ2-7; CDR3aa: ASSSGGSSGRAIYEQY
v_gene: TRBV20-1; j_gene: TRBJ2-1; CDR3aa: SATHGTSGSRSYNEQF
v_gene: TRBV20-1; j_gene: TRBJ2-1; CDR3aa: SASSGTSGGTSYNEQF
v_gene: TRBV11-3; j_gene: TRBJ1-2; CDR3aa: ASSHGRTDYNGYT
v_gene: TRBV3-1; j_gene: TRBJ1-1; CDR3aa: ASSPAGLTEAF
v_gene: TRBV15; j_gene: TRBJ2-5; CDR3aa: ATSRDPVGVVGETQY
v_gene: TRBV4-1; j_gene: TRBJ2-4; CDR3aa: ASSQDTAKNIQY
v_gene: TRBV20-1; j_gene: TRBJ2-5; CDR3aa: SASRGSRETQY
v_gene: TRBV3-1; j_gene: TRBJ1-2; CDR3aa: ASSQETAYGYT
v_gene: TRBV12-3/TRBV12-4; j_gene: TRBJ1-2; CDR3aa: ASSYRGRGLDGYT
v_gene: TRBV15; j_gene: TRBJ2-2; CDR3aa: ATSRAGGGNGFTGELF
v_gene: TRBV5-1; j_gene: TRBJ2-3; CDR3aa: ASSEPGDTQY
v_gene: TRBV5-5; j_gene: TRBJ1-3; CDR3aa: ASSLVGTGDGNTIY
v_gene: TRBV12-3/TRBV12-4; j_gene: TRBJ2-3; CDR3aa: ASTGAVRESTDTQY
v_gene: TRBV5-1; j_gene: TRBJ2-3; CDR3aa: ARSTEAIWTDTQY
v_gene: TRBV28; j_gene: TRBJ2-7; CDR3aa: ASNLGGLYEQY
v_gene: TRBV4-2; j_gene: TRBJ2-7; CDR3aa: ASSQEGGWQGRYEQY
v_gene: TRBV7-8; j_gene: TRBJ2-1; CDR3aa: ASSPKRGANNEQF
v_gene: TRBV4-1; j_gene: TRBJ1-2; CDR3aa: ASSQDARGTYGYT
v_gene: TRBV6-5; j_gene: TRBJ2-3; CDR3aa: ASSYSGGVWDTQY
v_gene: TRBV7-9; j_gene: TRBJ2-5; CDR3aa: ASNRQGWEQETQY
v_gene: TRBV7-2; j_gene: TRBJ2-1; CDR3aa: ASSELAGGPYNEQF
v_gene: TRBV7-9; j_gene: TRBJ2-5; CDR3aa: ASSKPDSIRY
v_gene: TRBV10-3; j_gene: TRBJ2-3; CDR3aa: AIRGLAGEADTQY
v_gene: TRBV7-8; j_gene: TRBJ2-6; CDR3aa: ASSLPGLDFSGANVLT
v_gene: TRBV5-1; j_gene: TRBJ2-3; CDR3aa: ASTPGLAGGFTDTQY
v_gene: TRBV5-1; j_gene: TRBJ1-5; CDR3aa: ASSLVPGQGMGQPQH
v_gene: TRBV6-1; j_gene: TRBJ1-6; CDR3aa: ASSRTGFSPLH
v_gene: TRBV15; j_gene: TRBJ2-1; CDR3aa: ATSRHNNEQF
v_gene: TRBV20-1; j_gene: TRBJ2-7; CDR3aa: SATSGTSYEQY
v_gene: TRBV12-3/TRBV12-4; j_gene: TRBJ2-1; CDR3aa: ASSLVQREGNEQF
v_gene: TRBV7-8; j_gene: TRBJ2-5; CDR3aa: ASRPSGGATGETQY
v_gene: TRBV10-2; j_gene: TRBJ2-1; CDR3aa: ASHLGATSNEQF
v_gene: TRBV6-1; j_gene: TRBJ2-1; CDR3aa: ASRPTSGRSSYNEQF
v_gene: TRBV20-1; j_gene: TRBJ2-5; CDR3aa: SARDIGLYQETQY
v_gene: TRBV19; j_gene: TRBJ2-2; CDR3aa: ASSMTPLENTGELF
v_gene: TRBV5-1; j_gene: TRBJ1-1; CDR3aa: ASSFGQGQENTEAF
v_gene: TRBV29-1; j_gene: TRBJ1-2; CDR3aa: SVPRLYGYT
v_gene: TRBV25-1; j_gene: TRBJ2-2; CDR3aa: ASSLSGLAGLTGELF
v_gene: TRBV11-2; j_gene: TRBJ1-3; CDR3aa: ASGRSGATGNTIY
v_gene: TRBV11-2; j_gene: TRBJ2-5; CDR3aa: ASSLVVSSGSFSQETQY
v_gene: TRBV20-1; j_gene: TRBJ2-7; CDR3aa: SARASLNTYEQY
v_gene: TRBV29-1; j_gene: TRBJ1-2; CDR3aa: SAVTGMDGYT
v_gene: TRBV15; j_gene: TRBJ2-1; CDR3aa: ATSGGRWTGEGNEQF
v_gene: TRBV5-1; j_gene: TRBJ2-1; CDR3aa: ASGERPGGANNEQF
v_gene: TRBV4-1; j_gene: TRBJ1-5; CDR3aa: ASSQTGGGINQPQH
v_gene: TRBV11-2; j_gene: TRBJ2-5; CDR3aa: ASSLFGGIETQY
v_gene: TRBV3-1; j_gene: TRBJ2-2; CDR3aa: ASSHDTLGQMNTGELF
v_gene: TRBV5-5; j_gene: TRBJ1-3; CDR3aa: ASSFSGTAPSGNTIY
v_gene: TRBV28; j_gene: TRBJ2-1; CDR3aa: ASSLRDRWEF
v_gene: TRBV29-1; j_gene: TRBJ2-3; CDR3aa: SVDPGTGRVVSSTDTQY
v_gene: TRBV11-1; j_gene: TRBJ2-1; CDR3aa: ASSFSGGFTEVTYNEQF